Below, 17 T cell receptor beta chains from the same sample are listed, as sequenced in a study of cytomegalovirus exposure and HLA in healthy donors. 60 Vbeta and 13 Jbeta primers were used in PCR. The repertoire was sequenced with immunoSEQ multiplex PCR; TCRdb's copy has only in-frame clones and lacks some. This sample has 100,000 to 150,000 clones; approximately 90% occur once, and the top ten carry under 6.5%. Specimen: PBMCs. Every receptor here comes from a woman aged 25-40 years in good health and CMV-seronegative.

This clone showed up just once. At one end, the junction sequence differs from germline, possibly due to a read error. Other DNA sequences from this sample encode an identical CDR3 as well. The chain employs TRBV7-9 and TRBJ1-4, with TRBD1 identical over 8 bases. Germline V CDR1 and CDR2: SEHNR, FQNEAQ (reference sequence). The length of the CDR3 is 16 residues. CDR3: CSSSLGQGRSNEKLFF. The CDR3 DNA is TGTTCCAGCAGCTTAGGACAGGGACGATCTAATGAAAAACTGTTTTTT.

The V call is TRBV7-9, the J call TRBJ2-7, with TRBD2 matching over 9 bases. The CDR3 is made up of 15 amino acids. Germline CDR1 is SEHNR and CDR2 is FQNEAQ (reference sequence). V shed 5 bases and J 5 bases; nucleotides not matched to a gene: 10. The CDR3 DNA reads TGTGCCAGCAGCCAACCACTAAGCGGGAGGAACGAGCAGTACTTC. Translation: CASSQPLSGRNEQYF.

The chain carries TRBV7-2 and TRBJ2-5; no firm D call. The CDR3 is 12 amino acids. Trimming removed 3 bases at V and 5 bases at J, with 7 bases between. Germline lookup yields CDR1 SGHTA and CDR2 FQGNSA. The CDR3 sequence is CASSFPMETQYF. The CDR3 nucleotides are TGTGCCAGCAGCTTTCCTATGGAGACCCAGTACTTC.

V usage is TRBV18 and J usage is TRBJ1-2; TRBD1 might be the D (5 bases). Trimming stripped 3 bases from V and 6 bases from J, with 14 bases between. The CDR3 has 14 residues. Looked up from germline, CDR1 is KGHSH and CDR2 is LQKENI. The CDR3 is CASSPIQGGDGYTF. CDR3 coding DNA: TGTGCCAGCTCACCGATCCAGGGCGGGGATGGCTACACCTTC.

The gene calls are TRBV9 and TRBJ2-1, with TRBD2 identical over 12 bases. J lost 4 bases, V lost 3 bases, and 14 bases had no gene match. Germline V CDR1 and CDR2: SGDLS, YYNGEE. CDR3 length equals 19 residues. For the CDR3, the DNA is TGTGCCAGCAGCGATTTGCTAGCGGGGGGGCCTCAATCTTACAATGAGCAGTTCTTC. This codes for CASSDLLAGGPQSYNEQFF.

This clone is a singleton in its sample. The chain uses TRBV4-3 and TRBJ2-1; 7 nucleotides match TRBD1. V gave up 3 bases and J gave up 5 bases; unmatched junction bases: 4. This CDR3 spans 14 amino acids. The germline gives CDR1 LGHNA, CDR2 YSLEER. The CDR3 DNA reads TGCGCCAGCAGCCATGGACAGGAGCACAATGAGCAGTTCTTC. This encodes CASSHGQEHNEQFF.

The chain joins TRBV27 to TRBJ2-1; 7 bases are a match to TRBD1. The CDR3 covers 13 residues. V dropped 8 bases and J dropped 8; count of bases not matched to a gene: 9. The germline V gene has CDR1 MNHEY and CDR2 SMNVEV (reference sequence). In DNA, the CDR3 is TGTGCCAGCGCCGGACAGGTTGGCGATGAGCAGTTCTTC. It encodes CASAGQVGDEQFF.

This clone was recorded once. V gene TRBV18 combines with J gene TRBJ1-1; tentatively, D is TRBD1 (5 bases). This CDR3 has 15 amino acids. Trimming shortened V by 3 bases and J by 1 base, and 12 bases separated the two germline ends. From germline, CDR1 is KGHSH and CDR2 LQKENI. Written as DNA, the CDR3 is TGTGCCAGCTCACCTGGAAAGGGGTCGAACACTGAAGCTTTCTTT. It encodes CASSPGKGSNTEAFF.

The V gene is TRBV6-6, the J gene TRBJ2-4; TRBD1 is a possible D gene (6 bases). The CDR3 contains 13 residues. From germline, CDR1 is MNHNY and CDR2 SVGAGI (reference sequence). V was clipped by 6 bases and J by 8 bases, with 14 bases between them. The CDR3 DNA follows: TGTGCCAGCAGCCGGACCCCAGGGGACATTCAGTACTTC. Protein sequence: CASSRTPGDIQYF.

The chain combines TRBV2 with TRBJ2-7; the match to TRBD2 covers 10 bases. Germline-derived CDR1 and CDR2 are SNHLY and FYNNEI. V dropped 5 bases and J dropped 1; count of bases not matched to a gene: 11. The CDR3 is 17 amino acids. CDR3: CASSQVPGLATSYEQYF. The CDR3 DNA is TGTGCCAGCAGTCAAGTACCGGGACTAGCGACTTCCTACGAGCAGTACTTC.

The J gene is TRBJ1-3, the V gene TRBV15; D call uncertain. Per the germline V gene, CDR1 is LNHNV and CDR2 is YYDKDF (reference sequence). The CDR3 has 16 residues. The V end lost 3 bases, the J end lost 0 bases, and 12 bases lay between the germline ends. The CDR3 sequence: CATSSAGSLSGNTIYF. CDR3 bases: TGTGCCACCAGCAGCGCGGGTTCTCTCTCTGGAAACACCATATATTTT.

This sequence joins TRBV18 and TRBJ2-5; possibly TRBD2 for D (6 bases). V lost 0 bases, J lost 1 base, and 12 bases lay in between. CDR3 size: 16 residues. Germline values: CDR1 KGHSH, CDR2 LQKENI. The CDR3 DNA reads as TGTGCCAGCTCACCACCGGGGAGGAGGGTCCAAGAGACCCAGTACTTC. Its protein is CASSPPGRRVQETQYF.

The chain uses TRBV5-4 and TRBJ2-1; 10 nucleotides line up with TRBD2. Per the germline V gene, CDR1 is SGHNT and CDR2 is YYREEE (reference sequence). V shed 4 bases and J 3 bases; nucleotides not matched to a gene: 7. There are 16 residues in the CDR3. CDR3 DNA: TGTGCCAGCAGCCACAGGACTAGCGGACTCTACAATGAGCAGTTCTTC. Its translation: CASSHRTSGLYNEQFF.

The sample holds one count of this clone. The V and J genes are TRBV4-1 and TRBJ2-7; no clear D gene. The germline gives CDR1 MGHRA, CDR2 YSYEKL. The V gene lost 4 bases and the J gene lost 2 bases, with 9 bases spanning the gap. The CDR3 consists of 13 residues. CDR3 DNA sequence: TGCGCCAGCAGCCCCAGGAACGCCTACGAGCAGTACTTC. Translated, it gives CASSPRNAYEQYF.

The chain joins TRBV6-5 to TRBJ2-7; the D gene is possibly TRBD1 (6 bases). Trimming pared 0 bases from V and 3 bases from J, leaving 12 bases between. The CDR3 loop spans 15 amino acids. Germline V gives CDR1 MNHEY, CDR2 SVGAGI. DNA of the CDR3: TGTGCCAGCAGTTACTCGACAGGATTACACTACGAGCAGTACTTC. Amino acid sequence: CASSYSTGLHYEQYF.

This chain connects TRBV5-1 to TRBJ2-3; 10 bases are shared with TRBD2. Trimming at V came to 4 bases and at J to 0 bases, leaving 11 bases not matched to a gene. From germline, CDR1 is SGHRS and CDR2 YFSETQ. The CDR3 has 18 amino acids. This chain's CDR3 is CASSPALAGPQSTDTQYF. The CDR3 region has the DNA TGCGCCAGCAGCCCAGCACTAGCGGGACCCCAAAGCACAGATACGCAGTATTTT.

This sequence joins TRBV7-3 and TRBJ2-3; 7 nucleotides agree with TRBD2. With 2 bases clipped from V and 1 base from J, the junction kept 0 bases outside the gene matches. The CDR3 length is 14 residues. The germline V gene has CDR1 SGHTA and CDR2 FQGTGA. CDR3 residues: CASSLAGGTDTQYF. Here the CDR3 DNA reads TGTGCCAGCAGCTTAGCGGGAGGCACAGATACGCAGTATTTT. Full variable domain (outside the CDR3, taken from reference TRBV7-3 and TRBJ2-3): GAGVSQTPSNKVTEKGKYVELRCDPISGHTALYWYRQSLGQGPEFLIYFQGTGAADDSGLPNDRFFAVRPEGSVSTLKIQRTERGDSAVYLCASSLAGGTDTQYFGPGTRLTVL.